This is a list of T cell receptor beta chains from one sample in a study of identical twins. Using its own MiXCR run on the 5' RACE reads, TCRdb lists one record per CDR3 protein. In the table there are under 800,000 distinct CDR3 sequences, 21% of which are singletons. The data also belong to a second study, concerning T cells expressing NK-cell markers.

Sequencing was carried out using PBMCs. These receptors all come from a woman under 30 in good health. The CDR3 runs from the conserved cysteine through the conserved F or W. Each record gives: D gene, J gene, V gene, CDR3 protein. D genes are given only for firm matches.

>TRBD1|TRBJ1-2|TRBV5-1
CASSLKTGGGDYGYTF
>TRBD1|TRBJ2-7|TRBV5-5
CASSRQGFPYEQYF
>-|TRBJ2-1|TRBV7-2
CASSLGWKSYNEQFF
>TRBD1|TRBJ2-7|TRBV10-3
CAISESSGGVDEQYF
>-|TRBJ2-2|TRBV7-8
CASWRDLARGGELFF
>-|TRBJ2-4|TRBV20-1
CSARQEGKNIQYF
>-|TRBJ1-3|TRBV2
CASSEEGSSGNTIYF
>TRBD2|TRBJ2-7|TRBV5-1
CASSLGSIGTTYEQYF
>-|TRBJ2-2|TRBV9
CASSVGPGELFF
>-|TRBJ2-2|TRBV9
CASSSRTGTGELFF
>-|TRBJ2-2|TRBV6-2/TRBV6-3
CASREEAELFF
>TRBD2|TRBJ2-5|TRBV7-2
CASSPTSGSQETQYF
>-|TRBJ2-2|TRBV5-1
CASNQIPTGTNTGELFF
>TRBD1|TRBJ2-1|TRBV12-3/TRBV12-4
CASSLRTGLPYNEQFF
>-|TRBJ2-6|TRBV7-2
CASSLNRVAGANVLTF
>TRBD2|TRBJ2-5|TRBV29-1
CSVSGTSGTEETQYF
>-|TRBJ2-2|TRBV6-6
CASGGSSAGELFF
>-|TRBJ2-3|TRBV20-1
CSAIRELTDTQYF
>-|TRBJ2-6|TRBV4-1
CASSQLSGANVLTF
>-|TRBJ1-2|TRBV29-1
CSVGLYEGYTF
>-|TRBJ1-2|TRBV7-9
CASSLSVGGESYTF
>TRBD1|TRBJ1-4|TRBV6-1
CASSRQGVAEKLFF
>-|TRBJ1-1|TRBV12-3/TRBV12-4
CASSFPPYVRVNTEAFF
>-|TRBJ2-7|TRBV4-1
CASSQVAVSSGSSYEQYF
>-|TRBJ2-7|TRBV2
CASIQGSSSYEQYF
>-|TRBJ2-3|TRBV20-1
CSAREFTGGGTDTQYF
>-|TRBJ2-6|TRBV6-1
CASKSFGGANVLTF
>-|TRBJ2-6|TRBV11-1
CASSFVGRGVSGANVLTF
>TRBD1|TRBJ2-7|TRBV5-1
CASSLAVGTGQEQYF
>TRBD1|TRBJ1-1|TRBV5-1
CASSWTGADEAFF
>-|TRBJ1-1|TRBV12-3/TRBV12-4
CASSSVTSTEAFF
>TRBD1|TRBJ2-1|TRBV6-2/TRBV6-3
CATRAQGALPAARSYNEQFF
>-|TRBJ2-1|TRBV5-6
CASRGGTGQGGERFF
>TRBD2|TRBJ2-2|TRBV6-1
CASSPRGAGGGELFF
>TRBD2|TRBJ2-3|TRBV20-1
CSARAGAIDTQYF
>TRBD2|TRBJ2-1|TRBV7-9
CASSSLLARNNEQFF
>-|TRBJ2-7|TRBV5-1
CASSSSHNGNDNEQYF
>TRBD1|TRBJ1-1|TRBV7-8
CASSSVPGQGLNTEAFF
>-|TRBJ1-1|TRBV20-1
CSAPYGAGVVAFF
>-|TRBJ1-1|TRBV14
CASRPGASEAFF
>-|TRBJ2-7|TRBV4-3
CASSSRLEREQYF
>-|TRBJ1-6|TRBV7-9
CASSLGGNYNSPLHF
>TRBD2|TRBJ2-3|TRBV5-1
CASSWGGRLTDTQYF
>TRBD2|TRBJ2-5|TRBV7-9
CASSPPTSGAQETQYF
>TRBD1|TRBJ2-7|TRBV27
CASSPLGTGGTNEQYF
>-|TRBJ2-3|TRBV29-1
CSVLVDTQYF
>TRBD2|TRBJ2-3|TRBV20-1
CSFTAGTDTQYF
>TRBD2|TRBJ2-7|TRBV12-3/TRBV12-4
CASSLSLAGSYEQYF
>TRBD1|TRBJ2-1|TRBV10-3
CAIREGQDGNEQFF
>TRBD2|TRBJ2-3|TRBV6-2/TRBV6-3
CASSRLAGGSDTQYF
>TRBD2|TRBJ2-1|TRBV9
CASSVGLAGGGYNEQFF
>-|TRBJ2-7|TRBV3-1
CASSQEYSRNYEQYF